These 3 T cell receptor beta chains were all obtained from the same sample, sequenced in a study of blood T cell repertoires in COVID-19. Clones were read by immunoSEQ multiplex PCR, and TCRdb kept only the in-frame ones, dropping some. The table shows 200,000 to 250,000 clones, with roughly 90% occurring only once. The sequencing input was peripheral blood. These receptors were obtained from a woman aged 60 to 75 with acute or convalescent COVID-19.

The rearrangement links TRBV30 to TRBJ1-3; D ambiguous. V gave up 0 bases and J gave up 3 bases, with 9 bases separating them. The germline CDR1 and CDR2 sequences are GTSNPN and SVGIG (reference sequence). The CDR3 is 14 amino acids. The CDR3: CAWSVLGGGNTIYF. For the CDR3, the DNA is TGTGCCTGGAGTGTACTTGGAGGTGGAAACACCATATATTTT.

In this sample, this clone turned up once. V is TRBV6-5 and J is TRBJ2-7, with D perhaps TRBD1 (6 bases). Germline CDR1 reads MNHEY; CDR2 reads SVGAGI. The V gene lost 4 bases and the J gene lost 2 bases, with 15 bases spanning the gap. The CDR3 has 15 amino acids. CDR3: CASSSPAGVAYEQYF. The CDR3 nucleotides are TGTGCCAGCAGTTCCCCCGCAGGGGTAGCCTACGAGCAGTACTTC.

The V gene is TRBV20-1, the J gene TRBJ2-4, with TRBD2 matching 7 bases. There are 16 residues in the CDR3. J gave up 2 bases and V 3 bases, and 10 bases lay outside the gene matches. Germline V CDR1 and CDR2: DFQATT, SNEGSKA (reference sequence). CDR3 sequence: CSASPGLGATKNIQYF. The CDR3 DNA follows: TGCAGTGCTAGTCCTGGACTAGGCGCAACCAAAAACATTCAGTACTTC.